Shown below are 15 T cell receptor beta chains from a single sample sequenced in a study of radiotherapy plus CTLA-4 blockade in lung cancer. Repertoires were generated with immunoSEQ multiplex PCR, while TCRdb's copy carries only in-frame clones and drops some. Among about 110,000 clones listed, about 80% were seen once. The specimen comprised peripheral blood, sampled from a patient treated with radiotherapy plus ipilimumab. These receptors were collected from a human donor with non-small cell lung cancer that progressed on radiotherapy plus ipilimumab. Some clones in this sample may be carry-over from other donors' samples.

DNA of the CDR3: TGTGCCAGCGTGAGTATCATGGATTCACCCCTCCACTTT. The encoded protein is CASVSIMDSPLHF. The V and J genes are TRBV2 and TRBJ1-6; D gene unclear. CDR1 is SNHLY, CDR2 FYNNEI, per germline. The CDR3 spans 13 residues. V dropped 8 bases and J dropped 8 bases, with 13 bases sitting between them.

The DNA for the CDR3 is TGTGCCTGGAGTAGTTCTCGGACAGATGTCATCTATGGCTACACCTTC. This gives the protein CAWSSSRTDVIYGYTF. The chain joins TRBV30 to TRBJ1-2; D might be TRBD1 (6 bases). CDR3 length: 16 amino acids. The germline CDR1 and CDR2 sequences are GTSNPN and SVGIG (reference sequence). Trimming cost V 2 bases and J 4 bases, with 20 bases left between them.

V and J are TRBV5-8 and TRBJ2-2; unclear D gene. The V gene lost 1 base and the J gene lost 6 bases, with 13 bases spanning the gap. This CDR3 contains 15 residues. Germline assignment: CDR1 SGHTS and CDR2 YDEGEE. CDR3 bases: TGTGCCAGCAGCTTGAGGCTAGGGCCCCCCGGGGAGCTGTTTTTT. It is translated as CASSLRLGPPGELFF.

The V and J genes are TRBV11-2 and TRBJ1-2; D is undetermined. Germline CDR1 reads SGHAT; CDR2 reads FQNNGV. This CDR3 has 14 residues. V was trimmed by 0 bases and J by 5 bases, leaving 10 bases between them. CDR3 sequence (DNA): TGTGCCAGCAGCTTAGATCTCGGGCTATATGGCTACACCTTC. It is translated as CASSLDLGLYGYTF.

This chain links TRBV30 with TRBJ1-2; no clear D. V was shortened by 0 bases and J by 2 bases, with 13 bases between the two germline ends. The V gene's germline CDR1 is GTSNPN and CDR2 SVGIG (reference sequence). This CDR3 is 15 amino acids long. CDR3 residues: CAWSVPPGWNYGYTF. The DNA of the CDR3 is TGTGCCTGGAGTGTACCTCCAGGCTGGAACTATGGCTACACCTTC.

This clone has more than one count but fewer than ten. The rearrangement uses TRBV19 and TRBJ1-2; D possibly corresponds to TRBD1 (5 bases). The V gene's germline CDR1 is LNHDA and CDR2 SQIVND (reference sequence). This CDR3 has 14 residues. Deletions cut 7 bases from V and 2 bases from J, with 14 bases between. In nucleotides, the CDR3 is TGTGCCAGTACTTTCTCAGAGGGGAACTATGGCTACACCTTC. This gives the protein CASTFSEGNYGYTF.

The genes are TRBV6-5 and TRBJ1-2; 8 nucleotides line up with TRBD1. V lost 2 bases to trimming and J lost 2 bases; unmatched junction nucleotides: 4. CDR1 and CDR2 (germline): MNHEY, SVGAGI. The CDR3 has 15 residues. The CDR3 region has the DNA TGTGCCAGCAGTTACCAGGGGGCAGGCAACTATGGCTACACCTTC. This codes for CASSYQGAGNYGYTF.

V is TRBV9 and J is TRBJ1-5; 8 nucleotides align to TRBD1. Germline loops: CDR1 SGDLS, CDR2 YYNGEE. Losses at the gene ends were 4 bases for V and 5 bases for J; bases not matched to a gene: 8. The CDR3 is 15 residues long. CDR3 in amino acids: CASSPSTGDHQPQHF. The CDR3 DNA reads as TGTGCCAGCAGCCCATCGACAGGGGATCATCAGCCCCAGCATTTT.

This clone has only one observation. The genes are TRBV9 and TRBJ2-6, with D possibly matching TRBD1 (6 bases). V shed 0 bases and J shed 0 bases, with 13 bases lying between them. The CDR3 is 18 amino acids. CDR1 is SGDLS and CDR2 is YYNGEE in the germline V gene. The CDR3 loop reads CASSVDRTGNSGANVLTF. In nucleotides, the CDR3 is TGTGCCAGCAGCGTAGATAGAACAGGGAACTCTGGGGCCAACGTCCTGACTTTC.

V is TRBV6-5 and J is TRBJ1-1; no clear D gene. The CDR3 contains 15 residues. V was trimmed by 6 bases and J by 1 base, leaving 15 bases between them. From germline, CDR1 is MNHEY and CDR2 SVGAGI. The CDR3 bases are TGTGCCAGCAGCCCGCACAGCCTGGGGAACACTGAAGCTTTCTTT. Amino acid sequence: CASSPHSLGNTEAFF.

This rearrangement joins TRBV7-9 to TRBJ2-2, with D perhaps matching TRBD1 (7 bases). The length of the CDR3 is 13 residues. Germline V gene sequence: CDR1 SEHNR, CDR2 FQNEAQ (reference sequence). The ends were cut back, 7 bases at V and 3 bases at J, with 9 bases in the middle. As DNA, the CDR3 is TGTGCCAGCACCAGGGGGGACACCGGGGAGCTGTTTTTT. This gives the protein CASTRGDTGELFF.

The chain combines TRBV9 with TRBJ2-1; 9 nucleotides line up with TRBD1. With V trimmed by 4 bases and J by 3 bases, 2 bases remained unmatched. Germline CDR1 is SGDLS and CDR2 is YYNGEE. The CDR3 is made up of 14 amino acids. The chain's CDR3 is CASSSTGGYNEQFF. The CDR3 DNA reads TGTGCCAGCAGCTCGACAGGGGGCTACAATGAGCAGTTCTTC.

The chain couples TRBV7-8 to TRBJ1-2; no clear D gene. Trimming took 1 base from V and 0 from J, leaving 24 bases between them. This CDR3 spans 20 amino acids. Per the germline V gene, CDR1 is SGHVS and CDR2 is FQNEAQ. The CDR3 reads CASSLVGLFLGLGANYGYTF. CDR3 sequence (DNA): TGTGCCAGCAGCTTAGTAGGGCTCTTCTTGGGGTTGGGAGCTAACTATGGCTACACCTTC.

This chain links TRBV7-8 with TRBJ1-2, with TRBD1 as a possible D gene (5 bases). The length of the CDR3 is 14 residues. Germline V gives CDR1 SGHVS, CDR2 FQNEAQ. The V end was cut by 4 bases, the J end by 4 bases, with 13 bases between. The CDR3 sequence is CASSSTDSPYGYTF. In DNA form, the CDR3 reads TGTGCCAGCAGCTCAACCGACAGCCCCTATGGCTACACCTTC.

CDR3 in amino acids: CASSLWDSSYEQYF. CDR3 DNA: TGTGCCAGCAGTTTATGGGACAGCTCCTACGAGCAGTACTTC. J is TRBJ2-7 and V is TRBV28; perhaps TRBD1 as D (6 bases). CDR1 and CDR2 from the germline V gene are MDHEN and SYDVKM. The CDR3 is 14 amino acids. The V end was cut by 0 bases, the J end by 0 bases, with 6 bases between.